The 24 T cell receptor beta chains below come from one sample, sequenced in a study of T-cell reconstitution after alpha-beta-depleted transplantation in children (dated by TCRdb to between 2015 and 2016). The method was PCR. The reads were generated on an Illumina HiSeq 2500. TCR library preparation used molecular barcoding, with unique molecular identifiers applied to normalize quantification of the TCRbeta repertoire. TCRdb cleaned the public reads at Q25 with fastp, built clones with MiXCR and kept in-frame beta chains. Rows with a matching CDR3 protein are joined into one entry that keeps the most common DNA and genes. The sample includes 200,000 to 250,000 distinct CDR3 sequences, with approximately 10% observed a single time. Roughly 30% of the sample is taken by the ten largest. The sample's treatment or condition label, in plain terms: allogeneic hematopoietic cell transplantation with graft depleted of TCRalphabeta T cells and CD19 B cells.

This material consisted of PBMCs, taken before TCRalphabeta/CD19-depleted stem cell transplant. These receptors were obtained from a child under two years old with acute myeloid leukemia, due to receive a stem cell transplant.

In this sample, this clonotype turned up many times. The rearrangement uses TRBV20-1 and TRBJ2-5; D is unclear. The V gene's germline CDR1 is DFQATT and CDR2 SNEGSKA (reference sequence). The V end was cut by 2 bases, the J end by 0 bases, with 4 bases between. The CDR3 has 12 residues. CDR3 residues: CSARQYQETQYF. The CDR3 DNA reads as TGCAGTGCTAGACAGTACCAAGAGACCCAGTACTTC.

The table lists this clonotype with many counts. The chain couples TRBV19 to TRBJ1-2; 7 bases fit TRBD1. Per germline, CDR1 LNHDA and CDR2 SQIVND (reference sequence). V lost 6 bases and J lost 7; bases outside the gene matches: 11. The CDR3 totals 14 residues. CDR3 in amino acids: CASREGAPVSGYTF. CDR3 bases: TGTGCCAGTAGGGAGGGGGCCCCGGTTTCTGGCTACACCTTC.

The sample holds many counts of this clonotype. The chain has TRBV7-2 and TRBJ1-1; tentative D call: TRBD1 (5 bases). Germline V CDR1 and CDR2: SGHTA, FQGNSA. Trimming removed 2 bases at V and 1 base at J, with 14 bases between. The CDR3 contains 16 residues. The DNA of the CDR3 is TGTGCCAGCAGCTTAACGGGGGTTAGAGCGAACACTGAAGCTTTCTTT. It translates to CASSLTGVRANTEAFF.

This clonotype appeared many times. CDR3 DNA sequence: TGTGCCAGCAGCTTAGGGCGCTACGAGCAGTACTTC. Translating gives CASSLGRYEQYF. The chain is built from TRBV7-8 and TRBJ2-7; D gene ambiguous. Per the germline V gene, CDR1 is SGHVS and CDR2 is FQNEAQ. CDR3 size: 12 residues. With 1 base removed from V and 3 bases from J, the gap between germline ends came to 4 bases. Combining the CDR3 with reference TRBV7-8 and TRBJ2-7 gives the whole variable domain GAGVSQSPRYKVAKRGQDVALRCDPISGHVSLFWYQQALGQGPEFLTYFQNEAQLDKSGLPSDRFFAERPEGSVSTLKIQRTQQEDSAVYLCASSLGRYEQYFGPGTRLTVT.

Many counts were recorded for this clonotype. This chain joins TRBV2 and TRBJ2-1; maybe TRBD1 (5 bases). Germline CDR1 reads SNHLY; CDR2 reads FYNNEI. The CDR3 totals 15 residues. The germline V and J ends were trimmed by 7 bases and 2 bases, with 15 bases remaining between them. In DNA, the CDR3 is TGTGCCAGCATGAAAGGCCAGGGCCCCTACAATGAGCAGTTCTTC. Translating gives CASMKGQGPYNEQFF.

In this sample, this clonotype turned up many times. V gene TRBV20-1 combines with J gene TRBJ2-1; 7 bases align to TRBD1. V lost 0 bases to trimming and J lost 4 bases; unmatched junction nucleotides: 9. The CDR3 runs 16 residues. Germline CDR1 DFQATT, CDR2 SNEGSKA (reference sequence). The CDR3 nucleotides are TGCAGTGCTAGAGATTCAGGGGGAGCTTGGTACAATGAGCAGTTCTTC. As protein: CSARDSGGAWYNEQFF.

This clonotype was counted many times. The chain recombines TRBV5-1 with TRBJ2-5, with 8 bases lining up with TRBD2. The CDR3 runs 15 residues. The V segment lost 4 bases and the J segment 5 bases; nucleotides outside the gene matches: 10. Germline CDR1 reads SGHRS; CDR2 reads YFSETQ. The CDR3 region is CASSTSGSALETQYF. The CDR3 coding sequence is TGCGCCAGCAGCACCAGCGGGAGCGCGTTGGAGACCCAGTACTTC.

A remark on this clonotype: A much larger clone lies a single base off, so this may be a read error. V is TRBV28 and J is TRBJ2-5, with D maybe TRBD2 (7 bases). This CDR3 has 13 residues. CDR1 and CDR2 from the germline V gene are MDHEN and SYDVKM. CDR3 loop: CASSWGGQETQSF. In DNA form, the CDR3 reads TGTGCCAGCAGTTGGGGGGGGCAAGAGACCCAGTCCTTC.

This clonotype was seen at least ten times. This chain connects TRBV6-5 to TRBJ2-5, with D uncertain. V lost 0 bases to trimming and J lost 4 bases, with 12 bases between them. The germline gives CDR1 MNHEY, CDR2 SVGAGI. The CDR3 loop spans 15 amino acids. This CDR3 is CASSYSGLRRETQYF. DNA for the CDR3: TGTGCCAGCAGTTACTCGGGCCTAAGGAGAGAGACCCAGTACTTC.

At least ten counts were recorded for this clonotype. V and J are TRBV9 and TRBJ2-4; no definite D call. Germline CDR1 SGDLS, CDR2 YYNGEE. This CDR3 has 15 residues. V lost 3 bases, J lost 2 bases, and 12 bases lay in between. CDR3 nucleotide sequence: TGTGCCAGCAGCGCCGATGGTGGGCCCAAAAACATTCAGTACTTC. This gives the protein CASSADGGPKNIQYF.

There are many counts of this clonotype. The chain employs TRBV4-2 and TRBJ1-1, with 7 positions matching TRBD1. The CDR3 loop spans 12 amino acids. Germline CDR1 reads LGHNA; CDR2 reads YNFKEQ. The V and J ends lost 3 bases and 11 bases, in that order; junction bases with no gene match: 6. In DNA, the CDR3 is TGTGCCAGCAGCCAGGCAGGGGGTGCTGCTTTCTTT. It is translated as CASSQAGGAAFF.

This chain joins TRBV23-1 and TRBJ1-5; 7 nucleotides align to TRBD1. TRBV23-1 is an ORF, with its function uncertain. The CDR3 has 15 amino acids. V was clipped by 5 bases and J by 4 bases; unmatched bases: 8. In nucleotides, the CDR3 is TGCGCCAGCAGTGGGGGGACAGCTCAAAATCAGCCCCAGCATTTT. Its translation: CASSGGTAQNQPQHF.

The chain employs TRBV6-1 and TRBJ2-1; TRBD1 matches at 7 bases. CDR1 is MNHNS and CDR2 is SASEGT in the germline V gene. This CDR3 is built from 14 residues. V shed 6 bases and J 9 bases; nucleotides not matched to a gene: 11. CDR3 in amino acids: CASSPNDREGEQFF. CDR3 coding DNA: TGTGCCAGCAGCCCCAACGACAGGGAAGGTGAGCAGTTCTTC.

This clonotype was picked up many times. The J gene is TRBJ1-1, the V gene TRBV29-1; no clear D. V shed 1 base and J shed 11 bases, with 8 bases lying between them. This CDR3 has 10 residues. CDR1 and CDR2 from the germline V gene are SQVTM and ANQGSEA. The CDR3 loop reads CSVEVHGAFF. As DNA, the CDR3 is TGCAGCGTTGAAGTCCACGGGGCTTTCTTT.

This clonotype has a count of ten or more. The V and J genes are TRBV12-5 and TRBJ2-1; tentatively, D is TRBD2 (6 bases). CDR1 LGHNT and CDR2 FRNRAP come from the germline V gene. V lost 8 bases and J 4 bases, leaving 12 bases between the germline ends. The CDR3 is made up of 13 amino acids. CDR3 sequence reads: CASPLALYNEQFF. The CDR3 DNA sequence: TGTGCTAGTCCGCTAGCGCTGTACAATGAGCAGTTCTTC.

This clonotype was counted at least ten times. The V call is TRBV6-5, the J call TRBJ2-1; 10 nucleotides line up with TRBD2. With V trimmed by 6 bases and J by 9 bases, 14 bases remained unmatched. The CDR3 consists of 16 residues. Germline V gene lookup returns CDR1 MNHEY and CDR2 SVGAGI. This CDR3 is CASSPDSGLAGVEQFF. The CDR3 DNA reads as TGTGCCAGCAGCCCCGATTCTGGGCTAGCGGGAGTTGAGCAGTTCTTC.

This clonotype was counted at least ten times. V gene TRBV19 combines with J gene TRBJ2-4; possibly TRBD2 for D (6 bases). Germline V CDR1 and CDR2: LNHDA, SQIVND (reference sequence). V was trimmed by 5 bases and J by 15 bases, leaving 23 bases between them. The CDR3 is made up of 14 amino acids. In DNA form, the CDR3 reads TGTGCCAGTAGTGGGGGGTATAGCGTGAATCTTCGGTACTTC. This codes for CASSGGYSVNLRYF. The variable domain in full, with the rest retrieved from reference TRBV19 and TRBJ2-4, is DGGITQSPKYLFRKEGQNVTLSCEQNLNHDAMYWYRQDPGQGLRLIYYSQIVNDFQKGDIAEGYSVSREKKESFPLTVTSAQKNPTAFYLCASSGGYSVNLRYFGAGTRLSVL.

This clonotype turned up a few times. The V call is TRBV7-9, the J call TRBJ1-1, with D hard to call. Germline V CDR1 and CDR2: SEHNR, FQNEAQ (reference sequence). CDR3 length equals 12 residues. V was trimmed by 5 bases and J by 10 bases, leaving 14 bases between them. For the CDR3, the DNA is TGTGCCAGCAGCCCGCAATCAGCAGGAGCTTTCTTT. Translating gives CASSPQSAGAFF.

This clonotype was picked up many times. V and J are TRBV28 and TRBJ2-1; D is unclear. Germline loops: CDR1 MDHEN, CDR2 SYDVKM. The CDR3 is 16 amino acids. Deletions cut 2 bases from V and 0 bases from J, with 11 bases between. CDR3 sequence (DNA): TGTGCCAGCAGTTTACGGCTGTTCAGCTCCTACAATGAGCAGTTCTTC. As protein: CASSLRLFSSYNEQFF.

This clonotype was observed many times. The CDR3 spells CASSHGLAGRGTGELFF. In DNA form, the CDR3 reads TGCGCCAGCAGCCACGGACTAGCGGGAAGAGGGACCGGGGAGCTGTTTTTT. The chain employs TRBV4-1 and TRBJ2-2; 12 bases match TRBD2. Per germline, CDR1 MGHRA and CDR2 YSYEKL. This CDR3 has 17 amino acids. With 3 bases clipped from V and 5 bases from J, the junction kept 7 bases outside the gene matches.

The table lists this clonotype with many counts. The chain uses TRBV24-1 and TRBJ2-2, with D perhaps being TRBD1 or TRBD2 (5 bases each). This CDR3 contains 12 residues. The germline CDR1 and CDR2 sequences are KGHDR and SFDVKD. The V and J ends lost 9 bases and 3 bases respectively, with 7 bases between them. CDR3 nucleotide sequence: TGTGCCACCGGGACGGACACCGGGGAGCTGTTTTTT. Protein sequence: CATGTDTGELFF.

This clonotype was counted ten times or more. The rearrangement joins TRBV11-2 to TRBJ1-2; D call uncertain. This CDR3 is built from 15 residues. The germline gives CDR1 SGHAT, CDR2 FQNNGV. V lost 8 bases and J lost 7, with 23 bases in between. DNA for the CDR3: TGTGCCAGCTCACCACTTCAGACTCCTATAGGTGGCTACACCTTC. Translating it yields CASSPLQTPIGGYTF.

This clonotype was detected many times. The chain couples TRBV20-1 to TRBJ2-1, with D hard to call. Per the germline V gene, CDR1 is DFQATT and CDR2 is SNEGSKA (reference sequence). With 5 bases removed from V and 0 bases from J, the gap between germline ends came to 11 bases. This CDR3 region has 14 residues. The chain's CDR3 is CSADRSSSYNEQFF. CDR3 nucleotides: TGCAGTGCTGATCGTTCCAGCTCCTACAATGAGCAGTTCTTC.

This clonotype was seen many times. The rearrangement joins TRBV6-5 to TRBJ2-3, with D uncertain. Trimming left V 2 bases short and J 2 bases short, with 8 bases between. The CDR3 covers 14 residues. The V gene's germline CDR1 is MNHEY and CDR2 SVGAGI. DNA of the CDR3: TGTGCCAGCAGTTACGGGTCATACACAGATACGCAGTATTTT. Translated: CASSYGSYTDTQYF.